The present T cell receptor beta chain was sequenced within a study of blood T cell repertoires in COVID-19 (dated by TCRdb to about 2020). Background on the whole study: The collaborator samples originated in the United States, Italy and Spain and spanned the acute and convalescent phases of COVID-19. Where available, HLA class I and class II types were taken from metadata supplied by the sample provider and were not determined by assay-based typing. The material from the prospective study consisted of cDNA or gDNA derived from T cells, B-cell-depleted T cells, or PBMCs. Sample metadata almost always included a de-identified subject ID, COVID-19 status, age in years and sex. Deeply sampled blood TCRbeta repertoires from subjects exposed to, actively infected with, or recovered from COVID-19 were included in the dataset. The repertoires were made available in a free public database intended to serve as a resource for research on the immune response to SARS-CoV-2. Samples came from the ongoing ImmuneRACE study (first 160 participants) plus 1,254 subjects from 6 global collaborators. Overall study outcomes, separate from this receptor: How much clinical and demographic metadata was included differed by source and by participant, and the metadata was provided uncurated.

Comment on this clone: Its antigen is still unknown. No qualities accompany the bases; no much larger clone lies one base away.

The collaborating institutions used their own protocols to collect whole blood in K2EDTA tubes. For TCRbeta analysis, collaborator samples were shipped as frozen whole blood, as isolated PBMCs, or as DNA extracted from either sample type. From the cysteine up to the phenylalanine, the CDR3 has a length of 12 residues. The only DNA kept is the CDR3, 36 bases in frame from the first base. Deletion took 4 bases off V and 11 bases off J, with a span of 14 bases between the germline ends. CDR1 SNHLY and CDR2 FYNNEI are derived from the germline V gene. TCRbeta CDR3 regions were amplified from genomic DNA using the immunoSEQ Assay, a bias-controlled multiplex PCR. The authors' analysis ran thus. The number of nucleated cells in each sample was estimated by amplification of reference gene primers within the assay. To quantify the absolute abundance of each unique TCRbeta CDR3 rearrangement, sequence reads were collapsed and filtered. For each sample, productive Simpson clonality was calculated as the square root of Simpson's diversity index across productive rearrangements. TCRdb holds this immuneACCESS table with in-frame rearrangements only. Some clones are missing; in checked studies, unresolved V genes explain under half, and the rest has no known cause. V, J and clone size derive from that table, while D and trimming were established from the DNA sequence. The sample contains some 150,000 clones, over 70% of them found a single time. The biggest ten clones account for 2% to 2.5% of the sample.

The sequenced sample consisted of peripheral blood. The rearrangement joined TRBV2 to TRBJ1-1; the D gene is possibly TRBD1, with 5 bases matching. This TCR was recovered from a man aged 45-60 years with active COVID-19. The CDR3 protein is CASSADSLEAFF. The DNA reads as follows: TGTGCCAGCAGTGCCGACAGCTTAGAGGCTTTCTTT.